This TCR beta chain was observed in a study of blood T cell repertoires in COVID-19. Profiling relied on immunoSEQ multiplex PCR, and the TCRdb table lists in-frame clones only, not all of them. The sample yields around 37,000 clones, around 81% seen once. V shed 2 bases and J shed 7 bases, with 12 bases lying between them. In germline, CDR1 is SGHAT, CDR2 FQNNGV. This CDR3 is 15 amino acids long. Material for sequencing was peripheral blood. This clonotype originated in a man aged 45-65 years with active COVID-19. V and J are TRBV11-2 and TRBJ1-6; D may be TRBD1 (5 bases). CDR3 sequence reads: CASSLSAGPNSPLHF. CDR3 in DNA: TGTGCCAGCAGCTTATCGGCAGGGCCCAATTCACCCCTCCACTTT.